The TCR beta chain described here comes from a study of T cells in localized non-small cell lung cancer. Whole-study results and caveats: Uninvolved adjacent lung had higher T cell clonality than tumor and all other tissues.

This CDR3 spans 15 amino acids. Trimming pared 8 bases from V and 4 bases from J, leaving 15 bases between. Germline lookup yields CDR1 SNHLY and CDR2 FYNNEI. This table comes from immunoSEQ multiplex PCR, and its TCRdb copy is limited to in-frame clones, with some not included. The sample holds approximately 11,000 clones, 85% to 95% seen once. About this clone: The antigen is undetermined.

V and J are TRBV2 and TRBJ2-6; D call uncertain. This receptor was identified in a male donor aged 60 or older with stage III lung adenocarcinoma. The material was peripheral blood, obtained before any cancer treatment. CDR3 in DNA: TGTGCCAGCCTCGGCCCCGGAGAGGGGGCCAACGTCCTGACTTTC. Its protein is CASLGPGEGANVLTF.